This T cell receptor (beta chain) was recorded in a study of patients and donors after allogeneic stem cell transplantation. Per germline, CDR1 MNHEY and CDR2 SVGAGI. The CDR3 is 13 amino acids. The J segment lost 4 bases and the V segment lost 5 bases, leaving 1 base of the junction unmatched. Each CDR3 protein is one row after TCRdb ran MiXCR on the RT-PCR reads. In the table there are some 17,000 distinct CDR3 sequences, roughly a quarter of which are singletons. V gene TRBV6-5 combines with J gene TRBJ1-2; 10 bases agree with TRBD1. The clonotype comes from a human donor who was either an allogeneic HSCT recipient or a stem cell or donor lymphocyte infusion donor (not recorded which). It is not recorded whose cells these are; they may come from a transplant donor. Sample: blood, either unsorted or a sorted T cell fraction (not recorded which). The CDR3 is CASSRTGGYGYTF. The CDR3, as DNA: TGTGCCAGCAGTAGGACAGGGGGCTATGGCTACACCTTC.